The 26 T cell receptor beta chains in this list originate from one sample, sequenced in a study of OX40 agonist ivuxolimab in advanced cancers. Repertoires were generated with immunoSEQ multiplex PCR, while TCRdb's copy carries only in-frame clones and drops some. The sample contains 25,000 to 35,000 clones, approximately 80% of which appear only once. Source: CD4+ or CD8+ T cells sorted from blood, taken in a trial of the OX40 agonist ivuxolimab. The receptors were sampled from an adult with an advanced solid tumor such as melanoma, head and neck, liver or kidney cancer.

V usage is TRBV6-5 and J usage is TRBJ2-4; a weak D match, TRBD2 (7 bases). Between the trimmed V and J ends, which lost 6 bases and 9 bases, there was a span of 18 bases. Per the germline V gene, CDR1 is MNHEY and CDR2 is SVGAGI. There are 14 residues in the CDR3. The CDR3 region is CASSMGTRGGIQYF. The CDR3 DNA reads as TGTGCCAGCAGCATGGGCACAAGGGGGGGCATTCAGTACTTC.

The table lists this clone with a count of one. In nucleotides, the CDR3 is TGTGCCAGCAGCTTGGGAGATCGTGGGGGGGGTTACTACAATGAGCAGTTCTTC. This translates into CASSLGDRGGGYYNEQFF. The rearrangement joins TRBV5-4 to TRBJ2-1; 7 nucleotides line up with TRBD2. V shed 0 bases and J 3 bases; nucleotides not matched to a gene: 12. The germline V gene has CDR1 SGHNT and CDR2 YYREEE (reference sequence). The length of the CDR3 is 18 residues.

This chain uses TRBV4-1 with TRBJ1-1, with D uncertain. CDR3 length: 15 residues. The germline V gene encodes CDR1 MGHRA and CDR2 YSYEKL. Trimming took 3 bases from V and 1 from J, leaving 12 bases between them. Here the CDR3 reads CASSQEGTWNTEAFF. DNA of the CDR3: TGCGCCAGCAGCCAGGAGGGCACCTGGAACACTGAAGCTTTCTTT.

The chain combines TRBV4-1 with TRBJ1-3; D uncertain. Trimming pared 0 bases from V and 4 bases from J, leaving 1 base between. The CDR3 runs 12 residues. Germline CDR1 and CDR2: MGHRA and YSYEKL. CDR3 in amino acids: CASSQEGNTIYF. CDR3 DNA sequence: TGCGCCAGCAGCCAAGAAGGAAACACCATATATTTT.

This chain joins TRBV27 and TRBJ2-7; tentative D call: TRBD1 (7 bases). This CDR3 region has 14 residues. Germline assignment: CDR1 MNHEY and CDR2 SMNVEV (reference sequence). V was pared by 6 bases and J by 0 bases, with 12 bases between. The CDR3 DNA follows: TGTGCCAGCAGCCTCAGGGGGGCCTCCTACGAGCAGTACTTC. It yields the protein CASSLRGASYEQYF.

This clone appeared a few times. The chain uses TRBV10-3 and TRBJ1-2; D uncertain. CDR1 is ENHRY, CDR2 SYGVKD, per germline. Trimming removed 3 bases at V and 12 bases at J, with 11 bases between. The CDR3 has 11 amino acids. DNA of the CDR3: TGTGCCATCAGTGAAGGTGTGAATGACACCTTC. Translating it yields CAISEGVNDTF.

The V and J genes are TRBV14 and TRBJ2-7; TRBD1 matches at 8 bases. J lost 3 bases, V lost 1 base, and 2 bases had no gene match. CDR1 is SGHDN, CDR2 FVKESK, per germline. The CDR3 runs 14 residues. CDR3 bases: TGTGCCAGCAGCCAAGGGACAGGGCTCTACGAGCAGTACTTC. Translation: CASSQGTGLYEQYF. Full variable domain (outside the CDR3, taken from reference TRBV14 and TRBJ2-7): EAGVTQFPSHSVIEKGQTVTLRCDPISGHDNLYWYRRVMGKEIKFLLHFVKESKQDESGMPNNRFLAERTGGTYSTLKVQPAELEDSGVYFCASSQGTGLYEQYFGPGTRLTVT.

Only a few counts were recorded for this clone. This CDR3 is also generated by other DNA sequences in the sample. The chain combines TRBV7-9 with TRBJ1-1, with 7 positions matching TRBD1. V was pared by 1 base and J by 5 bases, with 4 bases of the junction left unmatched. Germline V CDR1 and CDR2: SEHNR, FQNEAQ (reference sequence). This CDR3 has 14 residues. Here the CDR3 DNA reads TGTGCCAGCAGCTTAGAGGGGGCATGGACTGAAGCTTTCTTT. Residues: CASSLEGAWTEAFF.

The chain recombines TRBV6-5 with TRBJ2-3; possible D gene TRBD2, 5 bases. The CDR3 length is 15 residues. Looked up from germline, CDR1 is MNHEY and CDR2 is SVGAGI. Trimming cost V 0 bases and J 2 bases, with 9 bases left between them. CDR3 amino acids: CASSYSQADTDTQYF. The DNA of the CDR3 is TGTGCCAGCAGTTACTCTCAAGCGGACACAGATACGCAGTATTTT.

The chain recombines TRBV11-2 with TRBJ2-3; 12 bases are shared with TRBD2. This CDR3 spans 16 amino acids. CDR1 and CDR2 (germline): SGHAT, FQNNGV. Trimming cost V 1 base and J 1 base; bases outside gene matches: 0. Here the CDR3 reads CASSLGLAGGTDTQYF. CDR3 DNA sequence: TGTGCCAGCAGCTTAGGACTAGCGGGAGGCACAGATACGCAGTATTTT.

V gene TRBV27 combines with J gene TRBJ2-5; D is perhaps TRBD2 (5 bases). The CDR3 consists of 13 residues. Trimming left V 7 bases short and J 5 bases short, with 14 bases between. Germline CDR1 is MNHEY and CDR2 is SMNVEV (reference sequence). The CDR3, as DNA: TGTGCCAGCAAGGTGGCGGGTGGGGAGACCCAGTACTTC. This translates into CASKVAGGETQYF.

V is TRBV15 and J is TRBJ2-1, with TRBD2 as a possible D gene (6 bases). This CDR3 spans 14 amino acids. CDR1 and CDR2 from the germline V gene are LNHNV and YYDKDF (reference sequence). With 3 bases removed from V and 6 bases from J, the gap between germline ends came to 12 bases. In DNA, the CDR3 is TGTGCCACCAGCAGGGGGGGATTTCGCAATGAGCAGTTCTTC. Translated, it gives CATSRGGFRNEQFF.

The chain is built from TRBV25-1 and TRBJ2-5, with D possibly being TRBD2 (6 bases). The CDR3 is made up of 15 amino acids. Germline V CDR1 and CDR2: MGHDK, SYGVNS. Trimming shortened V by 3 bases and J by 5 bases, and 16 bases separated the two germline ends. CDR3 in amino acids: CASSELRGMGETQYF. The CDR3 nucleotides are TGTGCCAGCAGTGAGCTCCGGGGGATGGGTGAGACCCAGTACTTC. The full variable domain, in which reference TRBV25-1 and TRBJ2-5 provide the parts outside the CDR3, is EADIYQTPRYLVIGTGKKITLECSQTMGHDKMYWYQQDPGMELHLIHYSYGVNSTEKGDLSSESTVSRIRTEHFPLTLESARPSHTSQYLCASSELRGMGETQYFGPGTRLLVL.

The rearrangement links TRBV9 to TRBJ2-1; D might be TRBD1 (6 bases). There are 18 residues in the CDR3. Trimming removed 0 bases from V and 5 bases from J, with 21 bases in between. CDR1 SGDLS and CDR2 YYNGEE come from the germline V gene. CDR3 sequence: CASSVDLSTGIGNNEQFF. CDR3 DNA: TGTGCCAGCAGCGTAGATCTCTCGACAGGCATCGGGAACAATGAGCAGTTCTTC.

This chain joins TRBV7-9 and TRBJ2-1; D gene unclear. The CDR3 has 15 residues. Germline CDR1 reads SEHNR; CDR2 reads FQNEAQ (reference sequence). V was shortened by 3 bases and J by 9 bases, with 18 bases between the two germline ends. Here the CDR3 reads CASSFDPVLFPEQFF. The DNA of the CDR3 is TGTGCCAGCAGCTTTGACCCGGTTTTGTTCCCTGAGCAGTTCTTC. Together with reference TRBV7-9 and TRBJ2-1, the CDR3 gives the full variable domain: DTGVSQNPRHKITKRGQNVTFRCDPISEHNRLYWYRQTLGQGPEFLTYFQNEAQLEKSRLLSDRFSAERPKGSFSTLEIQRTEQGDSAMYLCASSFDPVLFPEQFFGPGTRLTVL.

This rearrangement joins TRBV29-1 to TRBJ1-1; D uncertain. The V end lost 4 bases, the J end lost 6 bases, and 12 bases lay between the germline ends. The germline V gene has CDR1 SQVTM and CDR2 ANQGSEA. CDR3 length: 12 residues. CDR3 sequence (DNA): TGCAGCGTTGTTTCTTGGGCGGCTGAAGCTTTCTTT. Protein: CSVVSWAAEAFF.

The chain recombines TRBV11-1 with TRBJ2-3, with TRBD1 as a possible D gene (5 bases). V shed 7 bases and J shed 3 bases, with 11 bases lying between them. The CDR3 contains 13 residues. Germline CDR1 SGHAT, CDR2 FQDESV (reference sequence). The CDR3 loop reads CASTTGYTDTQYF. The CDR3 DNA reads TGTGCCAGCACAACAGGTTATACAGATACGCAGTATTTT.

This clone was seen a few times. V usage is TRBV29-1 and J usage is TRBJ2-1, with TRBD2 matching over 13 bases. CDR1 and CDR2 (germline): SQVTM, ANQGSEA. Losses at the gene ends were 1 base for V and 12 bases for J; bases not matched to a gene: 15. The CDR3 loop spans 17 amino acids. The CDR3 sequence is CSVEGTSGRGGRRRQFF. Here the CDR3 DNA reads TGCAGCGTTGAAGGGACTAGCGGGAGAGGAGGCCGCCGGAGGCAGTTCTTC.

V usage is TRBV10-3 and J usage is TRBJ1-5; D might be TRBD1 (5 bases). CDR3 length: 14 amino acids. CDR1 ENHRY and CDR2 SYGVKD come from the germline V gene. The ends were cut back, 8 bases at V and 0 bases at J, with 11 bases in the middle. CDR3 region: CAIARGDSNQPQHF. The CDR3 nucleotides read TGTGCCATCGCGAGGGGCGATAGCAATCAGCCCCAGCATTTT.

V is TRBV4-3 and J is TRBJ2-7, with D perhaps TRBD2 (5 bases). This CDR3 is 14 amino acids long. With 0 bases removed from V and 4 bases from J, the gap between germline ends came to 10 bases. In germline, CDR1 is LGHNA, CDR2 YSLEER. The CDR3 DNA follows: TGCGCCAGCAGCCAAGATGTAGGAGGTTACGAGCAGTACTTC. Protein product: CASSQDVGGYEQYF.

V and J are TRBV9 and TRBJ2-7, with 7 bases lining up with TRBD1. The CDR3 extends over 15 amino acids. The V gene's germline CDR1 is SGDLS and CDR2 YYNGEE. V was clipped by 3 bases and J by 7 bases; unmatched bases: 13. CDR3 amino acids: CASSEQGTPLREQYF. CDR3 sequence (DNA): TGTGCCAGCAGCGAACAGGGGACCCCTCTGCGAGAGCAGTACTTC. Complete variable domain (other parts from reference TRBV9 and TRBJ2-7): DSGVTQTPKHLITATGQRVTLRCSPRSGDLSVYWYQQSLDQGLQFLIQYYNGEERAKGNILERFSAQQFPDLHSELNLSSLELGDSALYFCASSEQGTPLREQYFGPGTRLTVT.

This clone was seen many times. The V call is TRBV27, the J call TRBJ1-5; perhaps TRBD1 as D (5 bases). The CDR3 totals 14 residues. The germline V gene has CDR1 MNHEY and CDR2 SMNVEV (reference sequence). V was pared by 6 bases and J by 7 bases, with 16 bases between. CDR3: CASRLTGDVQPQHF. In DNA, the CDR3 is TGTGCCAGCAGGCTCACAGGAGATGTCCAGCCCCAGCATTTT.

The chain employs TRBV28 and TRBJ2-1, with D unresolved. Looked up from germline, CDR1 is MDHEN and CDR2 is SYDVKM. The CDR3 covers 12 residues. Trimming left V 3 bases short and J 10 bases short, with 10 bases between. The CDR3 DNA reads as TGTGCCAGCAGTTTCATGAGACGAGAGCAGTTCTTC. Amino acid sequence: CASSFMRREQFF.

This chain connects TRBV9 to TRBJ1-2; unclear D gene. Germline V lookup: CDR1 SGDLS, CDR2 YYNGEE. The CDR3 contains 11 residues. V gave up 0 bases and J gave up 9 bases, with 6 bases separating them. The CDR3: CASSVGGSYTF. CDR3 in DNA: TGTGCCAGCAGCGTAGGAGGGAGCTACACCTTC.

V is TRBV14 and J is TRBJ2-1; TRBD1 matches at 9 bases. V gave up 4 bases and J gave up 5 bases; unmatched junction bases: 9. Germline V gene lookup returns CDR1 SGHDN and CDR2 FVKESK. The CDR3 totals 16 residues. CDR3 in amino acids: CASSRHGTGRNNEQFF. As DNA, the CDR3 is TGTGCCAGCAGCCGACACGGGACAGGGCGCAACAATGAGCAGTTCTTC.

The CDR3 DNA is TGTGCCAGCAGCCAACCAAAACAGCCCGCTAGCGGGGGTTACAATGAGCAGTTCTTC. Its translation: CASSQPKQPASGGYNEQFF. The rearrangement joins TRBV7-9 to TRBJ2-1; 10 bases line up with TRBD2. Germline CDR1 SEHNR, CDR2 FQNEAQ (reference sequence). The CDR3 sequence is 19 residues long. The V and J ends lost 5 bases and 4 bases, in that order; junction bases with no gene match: 17.